This T cell receptor beta chain is from a study of cytomegalovirus exposure and HLA in healthy donors. V dropped 7 bases and J dropped 5; count of bases not matched to a gene: 14. Germline values: CDR1 SQVTM, CDR2 ANQGSEA. The CDR3 totals 14 residues. Primers for the PCR totalled 60 Vbeta and 13 Jbeta. In the authors' methods: In a later analysis, the count reached 74 million or so unique TCR beta chains, with roughly 12 million shared. TCRdb's copy holds only in-frame clones and misses some; the assay was immunoSEQ multiplex PCR. Clone size and V and J calls were adopted from that table, with D and trimming inferred from the DNA. This sample carries roughly 100,000 clones, around 77% of them seen once, and the ten largest clones take roughly 9.6%.

This clonotype was obtained from a male donor in good health and CMV-seropositive. The specimen sequenced was PBMCs. The genes are TRBV29-1 and TRBJ2-7, with 7 bases that match TRBD2. CDR3 sequence (DNA): TGCAGCGCCCAAGGCGGGCGGGAGTTTCACGAGCAGTACTTC. It is translated as CSAQGGREFHEQYF.